The sequence of this T cell receptor (beta chain) was determined in a study of CD8+ T cells in alopecia areata. Treatment given: oral pan-JAK inhibitor, 5-10 mg twice daily. Germline lookup yields CDR1 MNHEY and CDR2 SMNVEV (reference sequence). This CDR3 spans 16 amino acids. The ends were cut back, 5 bases at V and 3 bases at J, with 14 bases in the middle. This clone showed up just a few times. cDNA serving as the sequencing template came from extracted, reverse transcribed RNA. The assay was immunoSEQ multiplex PCR, and TCRdb's table has in-frame clones only and misses some. The sample has about 180,000 clones, roughly half seen once; the top ten hold over 9%.

This TCR derives from a human donor with alopecia areata. The chain employs TRBV27 and TRBJ2-6; weak D call: TRBD2 (5 bases). The material sequenced was CD8+ T cells sorted from blood, taken around week 52, from a patient treated with tofacitinib. CDR3 residues: CASSGNRGIGANVLTF. The CDR3 DNA reads TGTGCCAGCAGTGGGAATCGGGGAATTGGGGCCAACGTCCTGACTTTC.